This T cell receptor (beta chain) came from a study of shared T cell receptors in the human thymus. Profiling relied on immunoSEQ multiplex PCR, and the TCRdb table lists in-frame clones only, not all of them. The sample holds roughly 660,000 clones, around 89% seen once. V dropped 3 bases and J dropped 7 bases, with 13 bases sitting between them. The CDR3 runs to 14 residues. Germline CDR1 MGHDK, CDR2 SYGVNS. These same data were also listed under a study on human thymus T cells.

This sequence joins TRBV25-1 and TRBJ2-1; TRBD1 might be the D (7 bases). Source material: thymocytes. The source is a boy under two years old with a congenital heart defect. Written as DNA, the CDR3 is TGTGCCAGCAGTGAGGAGTCAGGGGGGAATGAGCAGTTCTTC. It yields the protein CASSEESGGNEQFF.